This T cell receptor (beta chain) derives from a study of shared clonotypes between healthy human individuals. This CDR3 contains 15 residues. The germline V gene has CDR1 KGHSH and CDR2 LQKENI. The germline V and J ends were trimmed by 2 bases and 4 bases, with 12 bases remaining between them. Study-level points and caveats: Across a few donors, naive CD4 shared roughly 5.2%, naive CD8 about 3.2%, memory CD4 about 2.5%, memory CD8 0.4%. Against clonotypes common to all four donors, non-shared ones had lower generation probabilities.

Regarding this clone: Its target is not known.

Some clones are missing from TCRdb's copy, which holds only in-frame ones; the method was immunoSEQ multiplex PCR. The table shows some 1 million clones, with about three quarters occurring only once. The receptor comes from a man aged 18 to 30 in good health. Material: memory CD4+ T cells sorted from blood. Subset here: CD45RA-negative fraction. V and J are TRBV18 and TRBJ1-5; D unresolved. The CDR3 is CASSPTNSNNQPQHF. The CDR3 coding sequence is TGTGCCAGCTCACCAACTAACAGTAATAATCAGCCCCAGCATTTT.